This T cell receptor beta chain comes out of a study of immune characterization of retroperitoneal liposarcoma. Trimming cost V 8 bases and J 1 base, with 17 bases left between them. Looked up from germline, CDR1 is SGHVT and CDR2 is SQSDAQ. This CDR3 spans 15 amino acids. TCRdb re-derived calls from the PCR reads in MiXCR, one entry per CDR3 protein. The table records about 10,000 distinct CDR3 sequences, less than 40% of them present only once. Sequenced material: tumor tissue. This clonotype was obtained from a male donor with retroperitoneal liposarcoma. V is TRBV7-4 and J is TRBJ2-5, with D possibly matching TRBD1 (6 bases). CDR3 amino acids: CASQHERGIQETQYF. CDR3 DNA sequence: TGTGCCAGCCAACACGAGAGGGGGATCCAAGAGACCCAGTACTTC.